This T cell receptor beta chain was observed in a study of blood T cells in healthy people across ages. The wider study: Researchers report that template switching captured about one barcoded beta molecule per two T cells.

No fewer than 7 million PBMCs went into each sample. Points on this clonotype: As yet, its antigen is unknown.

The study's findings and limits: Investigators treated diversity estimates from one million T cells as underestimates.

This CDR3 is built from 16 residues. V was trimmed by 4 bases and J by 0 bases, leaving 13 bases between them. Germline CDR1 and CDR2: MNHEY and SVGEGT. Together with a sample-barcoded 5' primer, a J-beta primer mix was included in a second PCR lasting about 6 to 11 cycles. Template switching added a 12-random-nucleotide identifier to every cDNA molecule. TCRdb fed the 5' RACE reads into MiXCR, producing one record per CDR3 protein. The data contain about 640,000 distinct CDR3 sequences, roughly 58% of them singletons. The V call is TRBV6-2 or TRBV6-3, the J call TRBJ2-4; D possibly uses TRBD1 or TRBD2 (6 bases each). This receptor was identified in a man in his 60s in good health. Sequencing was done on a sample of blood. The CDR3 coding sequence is TGTGCCAGCAGTTTGGGGGGCCAACTAGCCAAAAACATTCAGTACTTC. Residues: CASSLGGQLAKNIQYF.